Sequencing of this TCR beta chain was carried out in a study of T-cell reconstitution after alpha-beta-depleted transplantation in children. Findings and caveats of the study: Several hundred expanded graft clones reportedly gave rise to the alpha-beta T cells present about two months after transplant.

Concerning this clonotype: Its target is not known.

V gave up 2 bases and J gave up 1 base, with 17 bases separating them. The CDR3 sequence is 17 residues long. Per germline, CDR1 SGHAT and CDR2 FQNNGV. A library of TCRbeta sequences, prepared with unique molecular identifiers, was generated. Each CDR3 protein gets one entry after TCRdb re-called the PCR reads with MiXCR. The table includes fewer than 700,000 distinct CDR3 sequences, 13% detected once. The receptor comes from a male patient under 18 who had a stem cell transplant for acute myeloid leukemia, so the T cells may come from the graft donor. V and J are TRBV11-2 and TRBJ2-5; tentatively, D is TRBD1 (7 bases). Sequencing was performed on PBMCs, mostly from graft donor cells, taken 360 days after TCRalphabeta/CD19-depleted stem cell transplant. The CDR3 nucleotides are TGTGCCAGCAGCTTAACACAGGGAGGACAGGTCCAAGAGACCCAGTACTTC. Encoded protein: CASSLTQGGQVQETQYF.